This TCR beta chain appears in the sequencing data of a study of cytomegalovirus exposure and HLA in healthy donors. Notes on this clone: Antigen unknown.

The CDR3 is made up of 17 amino acids. Trimming at V came to 5 bases and at J to 0 bases, leaving 4 bases not matched to a gene. The germline gives CDR1 SGHTA, CDR2 FQGTGA. PCR employed 60 Vbeta and 13 Jbeta primers. Sequencing was performed with immunoSEQ multiplex PCR; in TCRdb, only in-frame clones are kept and a portion is missing. The sample shows about 150,000 clones, 80% of them seen only once. Points from the study as a whole: Analysis was performed later, and it showed HLA-associated TCR beta chains to be more clonally expanded than equally common others. CMV serostatus alone was available as immune exposure information. About 87% or about 30% of the time was how often most TCR beta V segments were productive, according to an earlier analysis. Later analysis reportedly placed an Asian-associated ancestry cluster below the roughly 690-donor mean in N-insertions.

The chain uses TRBV7-3 and TRBJ2-6, with 10 bases aligning to TRBD1. The sequencing sample was made of PBMCs. The origin of this receptor is a man aged 25 to 40 in good health and CMV-seropositive. CDR3 residues: CASSPGQGSSGANVLTF. The CDR3 nucleotides are TGTGCCAGCAGCCCGGGACAGGGGAGCTCTGGGGCCAACGTCCTGACTTTC.